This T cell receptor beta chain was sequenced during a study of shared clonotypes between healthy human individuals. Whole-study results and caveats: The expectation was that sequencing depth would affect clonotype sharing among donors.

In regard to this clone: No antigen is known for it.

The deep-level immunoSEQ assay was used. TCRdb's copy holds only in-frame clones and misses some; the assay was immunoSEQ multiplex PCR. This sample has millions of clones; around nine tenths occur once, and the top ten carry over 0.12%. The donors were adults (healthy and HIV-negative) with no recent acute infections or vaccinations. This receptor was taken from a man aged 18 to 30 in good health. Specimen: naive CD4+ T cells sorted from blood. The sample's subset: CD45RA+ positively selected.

The CDR3 DNA is TGTGCCAGCAGTTTCCTGAACGGGAACTATGGCTACACCTTC. Protein: CASSFLNGNYGYTF. The chain joins TRBV28 to TRBJ1-2; D ambiguous. The germline gives CDR1 MDHEN, CDR2 SYDVKM. This CDR3 has 14 amino acids. V lost 3 bases and J lost 2, with 10 bases in between.